The subject of this entry is one T cell receptor beta chain. Its binding antigen is unknown. No quality values exist for individual bases; no much larger clone is one base distant. TCRbeta CDR3 regions were amplified from genomic DNA by means of the immunoSEQ Assay, a bias-controlled multiplex PCR. The authors' pipeline ran thus. Nucleated cell counts per sample were estimated from amplification of reference gene primers within the assay. To quantify the absolute abundance of each unique TCRbeta CDR3 rearrangement, sequence reads were collapsed and filtered. For each sample, productive Simpson clonality was calculated as the square root of Simpson's diversity index over productive rearrangements. TCRdb re-hosts the immuneACCESS table, in-frame sequences only. Its copies lack some clones; in the studies checked, an unresolved V gene accounts for under half of them, and the cause for the rest is not known. D and trimming come from the DNA, and the V and J calls and clone size come from that table. Present in this sample are 150,000 to 200,000 clones, 79% of which were seen just once. The top ten constitute under 20% of the sample.

Participants in the prospective study were enrolled through a virtual design, were aged about 18 to 100 years, and lived in roughly 24 United States geographic areas. Cohort assignment in the prospective study relied on participant-reported clinical history from a screening survey and a study questionnaire. In the prospective study, mobile phlebotomists collected whole blood, serum and a nasopharyngeal or oropharyngeal swab from each participant. Additional blood draws and questionnaires over an approximately two-month period could optionally be provided by prospective study participants. Before DNA extraction, prospective study blood samples were shipped either frozen or at room temperature. The CDR3 holds 14 amino acids from the cysteine to the phenylalanine. The retained sequence is limited to the CDR3, 42 bases, with the frame set at the first base. The V end gives up 3 bases and the J end 2 bases, leaving 2 bases in the junction not matched to a gene. As encoded in the germline V gene, CDR1 is SGDLS while CDR2 is YYNGEE.

The record originates from a study of blood T cell repertoires in COVID-19 (dated by TCRdb to between 2020 and 2021). Context from the whole study: ImmuneRACE Cohort 3 recovered participants were defined by two consecutive negative NP/OP PCR tests, healthcare professional clearance, or symptom resolution. The repertoires were released in a freely available public database intended as a resource for research on the immune response to SARS-CoV-2. Deeply sampled blood TCRbeta repertoires from subjects exposed to, actively infected with, or recovered from COVID-19 were included in the dataset. Samples were obtained from the ongoing ImmuneRACE study (first 160 participants) and from some 1,300 subjects provided by 6 global collaborators. The collaborator samples originated in the United States, Italy and Spain and spanned the acute and convalescent phases of COVID-19. The prospective study material was composed of cDNA or gDNA derived from T cells, B-cell-depleted T cells, or PBMCs. The sample metadata nearly always contained a de-identified subject ID, COVID-19 status, age in years and sex. Where HLA class I and class II types were available, the types were taken from metadata supplied by the sample provider, not from assay-based typing.

Study-level results and caveats: How much clinical and demographic metadata was included differed by source and by participant, and the metadata was provided uncurated.

The V and J segments used are TRBV9 and TRBJ1-5, and 7 bases in between align with TRBD1. The origin of this receptor is a woman in her 70s in a cohort exposed to, infected with or recovered from COVID-19 (not recorded which). The specimen sequenced was PBMCs or T cells enriched from blood (not recorded which). The CDR3 region has the sequence CASSATGRNQPQHF. The DNA sequence reads TGTGCCAGCAGCGCGACAGGGCGCAATCAGCCCCAGCATTTT.